This TCR beta chain originates from a study of blood T cell repertoires in COVID-19. Study as a whole: Acute-phase and convalescent COVID-19 samples originated in the United States, Italy and Spain. T cells, B-cell-depleted T cells, or PBMCs provided the cDNA or gDNA that served as material.

Original data processing: Researchers report that nucleated cell counts were estimated from reference gene primer amplification. TCRdb's table, derived via immunoSEQ multiplex PCR, lists solely in-frame clones and lacks some. That table gives V, J and clone size, and the DNA gave D and trimming. The sample comprises about 85,000 clones, about 90% of which are singletons, and 4.3% rests with the top ten. This receptor was taken from an elderly woman with active or convalescent COVID-19. Sequences were obtained from peripheral blood.

The CDR3 DNA reads TGTGCCAGCATGAATGCAGGGACTAACTATGGCTACACCTTC. It is translated as CASMNAGTNYGYTF. The chain uses TRBV6-5 and TRBJ1-2; D perhaps matches TRBD1 (5 bases). The CDR3 runs to 14 residues. Between the trimmed V and J ends, which lost 7 bases and 0 bases, there was a span of 12 bases. Germline V gives CDR1 MNHEY, CDR2 SVGAGI.